A selection of T cell receptor beta chains follows, all from one sample in a study of cytomegalovirus exposure and HLA in healthy donors. This table comes from immunoSEQ multiplex PCR, and its TCRdb copy is limited to in-frame clones, with some not included. The table shows some 150,000 clones, with 80% occurring only once. The sample taken for sequencing was PBMCs. These receptors all come from a male donor in good health and CMV-seronegative. Each CDR3 is given with its conserved first and last residue. A D gene is named only where the DNA matches it firmly. Clone sizes are given selectively: once, few, many, or a class where the clone is expanded.

TRBV28	.	.	TRBJ1-2	CASSFRGYGYTF	TGTGCCAGCAGTTTCAGGGGATATGGCTACACCTTC
TRBV7-6	.	.	TRBJ1-1	CASSLDRPGETEAFF	TGTGCCAGCAGCTTAGATCGGCCAGGGGAGACTGAAGCTTTCTTT
TRBV30	.	.	TRBJ1-2	CALEGRTQTGYTF	TGTGCCTTGGAGGGCAGGACTCAAACGGGCTACACCTTC
TRBV5-5	TRBD1	.	TRBJ2-7	CASDLGTGDEQYF	TGTGCCAGCGACTTGGGGACAGGAGACGAGCAGTACTTC
TRBV5-1	.	.	TRBJ2-6	CASSLREFSGANVLTF	TGCGCCAGCAGCTTGCGGGAATTCTCTGGGGCCAACGTCCTGACTTTC
TRBV7-2	.	.	TRBJ2-5	CASSYDPSEGETQYF	TGTGCCAGCAGCTACGACCCTAGCGAGGGAGAGACCCAGTACTTC
TRBV5-1	.	once	TRBJ2-2	CASSLAGFGTGELFF	TGCGCCAGCAGCTTGGCAGGGTTTGGGACCGGGGAGCTGTTTTTT
TRBV5-1	.	.	TRBJ1-1	CASSSRGPNTEAFF	TGCGCCAGCAGCTCCAGGGGTCCGAACACTGAAGCTTTCTTT
TRBV4-1	.	.	TRBJ2-7	CASSQVEQNYEQYF	TGCGCCAGCAGCCAAGTCGAACAGAACTACGAGCAGTACTTC
TRBV7-2	.	.	TRBJ1-1	CASSVARNTEAFF	TGTGCCAGCAGCGTAGCGAGGAACACTGAAGCTTTCTTT
TRBV10-3	TRBD1	.	TRBJ1-5	CAIGTGNQPQHF	TGTGCCATCGGGACAGGTAATCAGCCCCAGCATTTT
TRBV28	.	.	TRBJ2-7	CASRGRGSSYEQYF	TGTGCCAGCAGAGGGAGGGGGTCCTCCTACGAGCAGTACTTC
TRBV7-2	TRBD1	.	TRBJ2-7	CASSFPILGQGDLTYEQYF	TGTGCCAGCAGCTTTCCAATCTTGGGACAGGGGGACCTTACCTACGAGCAGTACTTC
TRBV19	TRBD2	once	TRBJ2-7	CASSKRYSGGGYEQYF	TGTGCCAGTAGCAAGAGGTATAGCGGGGGCGGCTACGAGCAGTACTTC
TRBV27	.	.	TRBJ1-1	CASSPLLRLRTEAFF	TGTGCCAGCAGCCCACTGTTAAGGCTGAGGACTGAAGCTTTCTTT
TRBV9	.	.	TRBJ2-5	CASSSLSGGKTQYF	TGTGCCAGCAGCTCTTTAAGTGGGGGGAAGACCCAGTACTTC
TRBV11-2	.	.	TRBJ2-1	CASSLGQPINEQFF	TGTGCCAGCAGCTTAGGACAGCCCATCAATGAGCAGTTCTTC
TRBV7-2	TRBD2	once	TRBJ2-3	CASSPRGSASTDTQYF	TGTGCCAGCAGCCCGCGGGGGTCGGCAAGCACAGATACGCAGTATTTT
TRBV4-3	.	.	TRBJ1-1	CASSGRDPGVTEAFF	TGCGCCAGCAGCGGCCGGGATCCTGGGGTCACTGAAGCTTTCTTT
TRBV7-2	TRBD2	.	TRBJ2-2	CASSFSGEYTGELFF	TGTGCCAGCAGCTTTAGCGGGGAGTACACCGGGGAGCTGTTTTTT
TRBV18	TRBD1	.	TRBJ1-4	CASSWDRGRNEKLFF	TGTGCCAGCTCATGGGACAGGGGAAGAAATGAAAAACTGTTTTTT
TRBV29-1	.	.	TRBJ2-2	CTARGIAGELFF	TGCACCGCTAGGGGTATCGCCGGGGAGCTGTTTTTT
TRBV27	TRBD1	.	TRBJ2-7	CASGPGTGGFAEQYF	TGTGCCAGCGGCCCCGGGACAGGGGGTTTCGCCGAGCAGTACTTC
TRBV10-3	.	.	TRBJ1-5	CAISPGSNQPQHF	TGTGCCATCAGCCCAGGGTCTAATCAGCCCCAGCATTTT
TRBV9	TRBD1	.	TRBJ1-2	CASSDPRGPKGYTF	TGTGCCAGCAGCGACCCAAGGGGGCCTAAAGGCTACACCTTC
TRBV10-2	TRBD1	.	TRBJ2-1	CASGQTGRAEQFF	TGCGCCAGCGGGCAGACAGGGAGAGCCGAGCAGTTCTTC
TRBV27	TRBD1	few	TRBJ1-2	CASSAGTGRGYTF	TGTGCCAGCAGTGCGGGGACAGGCCGTGGCTACACCTTC
TRBV5-8	.	.	TRBJ1-5	CASSFNRTGSNQPQHF	TGTGCCAGCAGCTTCAATCGCACGGGAAGCAATCAGCCCCAGCATTTT
TRBV28	TRBD2	.	TRBJ2-5	CASSSYYGLAGTFQETQYF	TGTGCCAGCAGTTCCTACTACGGACTAGCGGGGACATTCCAAGAGACCCAGTACTTC
TRBV5-1	TRBD1	.	TRBJ1-2	CASSPRDSIYGYTF	TGCGCCAGCAGCCCCAGGGACAGCATCTATGGCTACACCTTC
TRBV29-1	.	.	TRBJ1-1	CSAVSGRVTEAFF	TGCAGCGCCGTTAGCGGGAGGGTCACTGAAGCTTTCTTT
TRBV10-3	.	.	TRBJ2-6	CAISVTGANGLTF	TGTGCCATCAGTGTAACTGGGGCCAACGGCCTGACTTTC
TRBV6-5	.	.	TRBJ1-2	CASSEDSNYGYTF	TGTGCCAGCAGTGAGGACAGTAACTATGGCTACACCTTC
TRBV6-5	TRBD1	.	TRBJ1-2	CASSLRQGSYGYTF	TGTGCCAGCAGTCTACGACAGGGATCCTATGGCTACACCTTC
TRBV19	.	.	TRBJ1-1	CASRERYMNTEAFF	TGTGCCAGTAGGGAGCGCTACATGAACACTGAAGCTTTCTTT
TRBV7-2	.	.	TRBJ1-5	CASSPGLSNQPQHF	TGTGCCAGCAGCCCCGGACTTAGCAATCAGCCCCAGCATTTT
TRBV5-1	TRBD2	.	TRBJ2-1	CASSSRGDNEQFF	TGCGCCAGCAGCTCGCGGGGGGACAATGAGCAGTTCTTC
TRBV9	TRBD1	once	TRBJ2-5	CASSKEPGTGGLRETQYF	TGTGCCAGCAGCAAGGAACCCGGGACAGGGGGACTTCGAGAGACCCAGTACTTC
TRBV6-5	.	.	TRBJ1-2	CASSYSTRDYGYTF	TGTGCCAGCAGTTACTCGACTAGGGACTATGGCTACACCTTC
TRBV7-3	.	.	TRBJ1-1	CASRRRGGPDAEAFF	TGTGCCAGCAGGCGAAGGGGGGGACCTGACGCTGAAGCTTTCTTT
TRBV7-3	TRBD1	few	TRBJ2-6	CASSSSGQGGGANVLTF	TGTGCCAGCAGCTCCTCGGGACAGGGGGGAGGGGCCAACGTCCTGACTTTC
TRBV27	TRBD2	.	TRBJ2-7	CASSSDLAETYEQYF	TGTGCCAGCAGTTCGGATCTAGCGGAGACCTACGAGCAGTACTTC
TRBV7-9	TRBD1	once	TRBJ1-1	CASSLKAGGFTEAFF	TGTGCCAGCAGCTTAAAGGCAGGGGGGTTTACTGAAGCTTTCTTT
TRBV7-3	.	.	TRBJ1-2	CASSGSGGVGYTF	TGTGCCAGCAGCGGTAGCGGAGGGGTGGGCTACACCTTC
TRBV6-5	.	.	TRBJ1-1	CASTQPGSTEAFF	TGTGCCAGCACCCAACCGGGGAGCACTGAAGCTTTCTTT